This T cell receptor (beta chain) emerged from a study of blood T cell repertoires in COVID-19. Overall study context: PBMCs, B-cell-depleted T cells, or T cells were the source of the cDNA or gDNA that made up the material.

The V gene's germline CDR1 is MNHNS and CDR2 SASEGT. This CDR3 is built from 13 residues. TCRdb's table, derived via immunoSEQ multiplex PCR, lists solely in-frame clones and lacks some. The repertoire holds some 160,000 clones, with 75% to 85% as singletons. With regard to this clone: The germline gene is not matched at one end of the junction; a read error may be the cause.

This TCR came from a woman aged 55 to 70 who had recovered from COVID-19. The rearrangement links TRBV6-1 to TRBJ1-1; D remains ambiguous. Sequenced sample: PBMCs or T cells enriched from blood (not recorded which). CDR3 residues: CASREVTATEAFF. The CDR3 coding sequence is TGTGCCAGCAGGGAAGTCACTGCCACTGAAGCTTTCTTT.